A single sample gave rise to the 30 T cell receptor beta chains below, sequenced in a study of CD8 T cells in Susac syndrome. A quantity of 0.5 to 1 ug RNA underwent reverse transcription using random hexamers. TCRdb reprocessed the immunoSEQ multiplex PCR reads with MiXCR, giving one entry per CDR3 protein. This table holds 250,000 to 350,000 distinct CDR3 sequences, 70% to 90% found once. Sequencing used CD8+ T cells from PBMCs. The origin of the receptors is a human donor with multiple sclerosis.

The chain is built from TRBV3-1 and TRBJ2-7; tentatively, D is TRBD1 or TRBD2 (5 bases each). CDR3 length: 16 residues. Trimming took off 4 bases at V and 0 bases at J, with 16 bases between the two ends. Germline V gene sequence: CDR1 LGHDT, CDR2 YNNKEL (reference sequence). CDR3 sequence (DNA): TGTGCCAGCAGCCGGGGGACCGATCTCATCTCCTACGAGCAGTACTTC. It codes for CASSRGTDLISYEQYF.

Only one count was recorded for this clonotype. CDR3 protein: CASSQEGARDQPQHF. The CDR3 DNA follows: TGTGCCAGCAGCCAAGAGGGGGCAAGGGATCAGCCCCAGCATTTT. The chain recombines TRBV3-1 with TRBJ1-5; TRBD1 is a possible D gene (6 bases). Germline V CDR1 and CDR2: LGHDT, YNNKEL (reference sequence). The V and J ends lost 0 bases and 5 bases respectively, with 11 bases between them. The CDR3 runs 15 residues.

This clonotype was seen only a few times. The DNA of the CDR3 is TGCGCCAGCAAGGCAACAGCGGGAGGCGGAGAGACCCAGTACTTC. Translating gives CASKATAGGGETQYF. The chain combines TRBV5-1 with TRBJ2-5, with 9 bases that match TRBD2. Per the germline V gene, CDR1 is SGHRS and CDR2 is YFSETQ. The V segment lost 6 bases and the J segment 4 bases; nucleotides outside the gene matches: 10. The CDR3 runs 15 residues.

This sequence joins TRBV7-6 and TRBJ2-7, with D possibly matching TRBD2 (5 bases). Trimming removed 4 bases at V and 3 bases at J, with 10 bases between. Germline-derived CDR1 and CDR2 are SGHVS and FNYEAQ. The CDR3 spans 13 residues. DNA for the CDR3: TGTGCCAGCAGCTCTACTAGTTTCTACGAGCAGTACTTC. Amino acids: CASSSTSFYEQYF.

The genes are TRBV2 and TRBJ1-2; D unresolved. V lost 6 bases to trimming and J lost 0 bases, with 8 bases between them. Germline CDR1 reads SNHLY; CDR2 reads FYNNEI. The CDR3 contains 13 residues. Written as DNA, the CDR3 is TGTGCCAGCAGCGAGACCCCTAACTATGGCTACACCTTC. This encodes CASSETPNYGYTF.

The V call is TRBV19, the J call TRBJ2-3; TRBD2 agrees at 13 bases. Germline CDR1 is LNHDA and CDR2 is SQIVND (reference sequence). V lost 4 bases, J lost 0 bases, and 13 bases stayed unmatched. CDR3 size: 20 residues. For the CDR3, the DNA is TGTGCCAGTAGTACTGGACTAGCGGGAGATGCGGAGTATAGCACAGATACGCAGTATTTT. Encoded protein: CASSTGLAGDAEYSTDTQYF.

J is TRBJ2-1 and V is TRBV25-1; D assignment may be TRBD1 or TRBD2 (6 bases each). This CDR3 is 19 amino acids long. Germline V gene sequence: CDR1 MGHDK, CDR2 SYGVNS. V lost 3 bases, J lost 10 bases, and 31 bases lay in between. CDR3 DNA: TGTGCCAGCAGTGAGCCTCTCGAATTACAGGGACTTGAGGCTACGGAGCAGTTCTTC. Translated, it gives CASSEPLELQGLEATEQFF.

The V call is TRBV5-6, the J call TRBJ2-1; possible D gene TRBD1, 6 bases. From germline, CDR1 is SGHDT and CDR2 YYEEEE. The V gene lost 3 bases and the J gene lost 16 bases, with 14 bases spanning the gap. The CDR3 runs to 11 residues. The CDR3 nucleotides are TGTGCCAGCAGCTCGGACAGCTCGGTTTTCTTC. Translating gives CASSSDSSVFF.

Concerning this clonotype: One junction end disagrees with the germline gene, perhaps due to a read error. The chain joins TRBV6-5 to TRBJ2-7; tentative D call: TRBD2 (6 bases). Per the germline V gene, CDR1 is MNHEY and CDR2 is SVGAGI. The CDR3 is 15 amino acids. The CDR3 nucleotides are TGTGCCAGCAGTTACTCGGGGCGGGATGCCTACGAGCAGTATTTC. Its translation: CASSYSGRDAYEQYF.

CDR3 sequence: CASSPTTSGRTYEQYF. The CDR3 DNA follows: TGTGCCAGCAGTCCGACGACTAGCGGGAGGACCTACGAGCAGTACTTC. The chain has TRBV27 and TRBJ2-7; TRBD2 aligns across 13 bases. With V trimmed by 5 bases and J by 2 bases, 6 bases remained unmatched. This CDR3 is 16 amino acids long. The germline CDR1 and CDR2 sequences are MNHEY and SMNVEV (reference sequence).

The chain links TRBV7-9 to TRBJ2-1, with TRBD1 matching 8 bases. CDR3 length: 16 residues. Germline CDR1 and CDR2: SEHNR and FQNEAQ (reference sequence). Unmatched junction bases numbered 12, after V lost 5 bases and J lost 6 bases. CDR3 loop: CASSPLRTGMGNEQFF. In nucleotides, the CDR3 is TGTGCCAGCAGCCCCCTACGGACAGGGATGGGCAATGAGCAGTTCTTC.

The genes are TRBV28 and TRBJ2-1; maybe TRBD2 (5 bases). The ends were cut back, 3 bases at V and 8 bases at J, with 20 bases in the middle. The CDR3 contains 16 residues. In germline, CDR1 is MDHEN, CDR2 SYDVKM. The CDR3 DNA sequence: TGTGCCAGCAGTTTTATTTTCACATCCGGGGAAGATGAGCAGTTCTTC. This gives the protein CASSFIFTSGEDEQFF. Combining the CDR3 with reference TRBV28 and TRBJ2-1 gives the whole variable domain DVKVTQSSRYLVKRTGEKVFLECVQDMDHENMFWYRQDPGLGLRLIYFSYDVKMKEKGDIPEGYSVSREKKERFSLILESASTNQTSMYLCASSFIFTSGEDEQFFGPGTRLTVL.

V gene TRBV27 combines with J gene TRBJ2-1, with TRBD1 matching over 10 bases. Germline V gene lookup returns CDR1 MNHEY and CDR2 SMNVEV (reference sequence). The CDR3 spans 15 residues. The trim removed 2 bases at V and 13 bases at J, leaving 11 bases unmatched. For the CDR3, the DNA is TGTGCCAGCAGTTTACCGGGACAGGGGCTAATGGAACAGTTCTTC. Translation: CASSLPGQGLMEQFF.

V is TRBV28 and J is TRBJ1-1; 8 bases map to TRBD1. Losses at the gene ends were 6 bases for V and 5 bases for J; bases not matched to a gene: 5. Germline-derived CDR1 and CDR2 are MDHEN and SYDVKM. This CDR3 is 13 amino acids long. The CDR3 DNA reads as TGTGCCAGCAGGACAACAGGGGGGACTGAAGCTTTCTTT. Protein sequence: CASRTTGGTEAFF.

This chain links TRBV4-1 with TRBJ2-1, with 8 bases matching TRBD2. This CDR3 region has 17 residues. The germline V gene encodes CDR1 MGHRA and CDR2 YSYEKL. The trim removed 0 bases at V and 2 bases at J, leaving 6 bases unmatched. CDR3 in DNA: TGCGCCAGCAGCCAAGAATTTACTAGCGGAGCCTACAATGAGCAGTTCTTC. Translating it yields CASSQEFTSGAYNEQFF.

The V and J genes are TRBV15 and TRBJ2-7; D is unresolved. The CDR3 totals 14 residues. Germline values: CDR1 LNHNV, CDR2 YYDKDF (reference sequence). Deletions cut 2 bases from V and 5 bases from J, with 13 bases between. CDR3 in amino acids: CATSRSFQVDEQYF. In DNA form, the CDR3 reads TGTGCCACCAGCAGATCGTTCCAGGTGGACGAGCAGTACTTC.

V gene TRBV7-2 combines with J gene TRBJ2-7; 11 bases line up with TRBD1. V was clipped by 5 bases and J by 5 bases; unmatched bases: 5. There are 14 residues in the CDR3. Germline assignment: CDR1 SGHTA and CDR2 FQGNSA. CDR3 loop: CASSRDRGSHEQYF. The CDR3 DNA reads as TGTGCCAGCAGCCGGGACAGGGGGTCCCACGAGCAGTACTTC.

The chain employs TRBV7-8 and TRBJ2-7; D remains ambiguous. The CDR3 extends over 15 amino acids. V lost 8 bases and J lost 4, with 21 bases in between. CDR1 and CDR2 from the germline V gene are SGHVS and FQNEAQ. CDR3 nucleotides: TGTGCCAGCCGGCCCGGTAGGAGTCAGTTTTACGAGCAGTACTTC. This encodes CASRPGRSQFYEQYF.

The chain links TRBV29-1 to TRBJ2-2; D uncertain. CDR3 size: 13 residues. Trimming removed 4 bases at V and 0 bases at J, with 6 bases between. CDR1 and CDR2 (germline): SQVTM, ANQGSEA. For the CDR3, the DNA is TGCAGCGTTGTAGATCCGAACACCGGGGAGCTGTTTTTT. Amino acid sequence: CSVVDPNTGELFF.

The chain combines TRBV28 with TRBJ2-7; D perhaps matches TRBD2 (7 bases). Germline CDR1 is MDHEN and CDR2 is SYDVKM. The CDR3 sequence is 14 residues long. Trimming left V 2 bases short and J 3 bases short, with 11 bases between. Written as DNA, the CDR3 is TGTGCCAGCAGTTTACGGGGGGCGCGCTACGAGCAGTACTTC. This sequence encodes CASSLRGARYEQYF.

V and J are TRBV9 and TRBJ1-2; 7 bases are shared with TRBD1. The CDR3 has 15 amino acids. Per the germline V gene, CDR1 is SGDLS and CDR2 is YYNGEE. Trimming removed 4 bases from V and 4 bases from J; junction bases left unmatched: 10. This CDR3 reads CASSPGTASFYGYTF. For the CDR3, the DNA is TGTGCCAGCAGCCCCGGGACAGCCTCTTTCTATGGCTACACCTTC.

The chain couples TRBV29-1 to TRBJ1-1, with 11 bases lining up with TRBD1. Germline CDR1 reads SQVTM; CDR2 reads ANQGSEA. CDR3 size: 14 residues. The V gene end was trimmed by 1 base and the J gene end by 8 bases; junction bases not matched to a gene: 6. The CDR3 DNA reads as TGCAGCGTTGAAGGGGGACAGGGGGGTAGGGAAGCTTTCTTT. Translated: CSVEGGQGGREAFF.

J is TRBJ2-1 and V is TRBV3-1, with D unresolved. V was trimmed by 0 bases and J by 7 bases, leaving 13 bases between them. CDR3 length: 15 amino acids. Germline V gene data show CDR1 as LGHDT and CDR2 as YNNKEL (reference sequence). The DNA of the CDR3 is TGTGCCAGCAGCCAAGACTCCCGATCACGGAATGAGCAGTTCTTC. It translates to CASSQDSRSRNEQFF.

The DNA for the CDR3 is TGTGCCAGCAGGTCCGATACAGTATCCCCAGCTAATGAGCAGTTCTTC. This sequence encodes CASRSDTVSPANEQFF. The V gene is TRBV6-1, the J gene TRBJ2-1; no clear D gene. The germline V gene has CDR1 MNHNS and CDR2 SASEGT. The CDR3 loop spans 16 amino acids. The V gene lost 6 bases and the J gene lost 7 bases, with 22 bases spanning the gap.

The chain has TRBV11-2 and TRBJ1-1; no clear D. The CDR3 loop spans 15 amino acids. With 4 bases removed from V and 11 bases from J, the gap between germline ends came to 23 bases. Germline V gene sequence: CDR1 SGHAT, CDR2 FQNNGV. CDR3 residues: CASSSRPVFNKRAFF. DNA of the CDR3: TGTGCCAGCAGCTCCCGACCGGTTTTTAATAAGCGGGCTTTCTTT.

This chain links TRBV7-8 with TRBJ2-3; 14 bases are shared with TRBD2. The CDR3 is made up of 17 amino acids. Losses at the gene ends were 1 base for V and 8 bases for J; bases not matched to a gene: 8. Germline CDR1 reads SGHVS; CDR2 reads FQNEAQ. The CDR3 DNA is TGTGCCAGCAGCTTAGTGGTCGGACTAGCGGGAGGAGGTACGCAGTATTTT. This sequence encodes CASSLVVGLAGGGTQYF.

The sample holds one count of this clonotype. The chain couples TRBV20-1 to TRBJ1-1; possibly TRBD1 for D (5 bases). In germline, CDR1 is DFQATT, CDR2 SNEGSKA (reference sequence). Trimming shortened V by 3 bases and J by 6 bases, and 14 bases separated the two germline ends. The CDR3 is 13 residues long. Written as DNA, the CDR3 is TGCAGTGCTAGCCGTGGGGGGGTCGCTGAAGCTTTCTTT. Its translation is CSASRGGVAEAFF.

In its sample, this clonotype was seen once. The J gene is TRBJ2-1, the V gene TRBV5-1; 9 bases match TRBD2. CDR1 and CDR2 (germline): SGHRS, YFSETQ. The CDR3 consists of 16 residues. V was clipped by 4 bases and J by 8 bases; unmatched bases: 13. CDR3 DNA sequence: TGCGCCAGCAGCCCTATAGGGGCGGGAGGGCCCGATGAGCAGTTCTTC. Amino acid sequence: CASSPIGAGGPDEQFF.

V gene TRBV28 combines with J gene TRBJ2-1; D could derive from TRBD1 or TRBD2 (6 bases each). The germline V and J ends were trimmed by 10 bases and 9 bases, with 19 bases remaining between them. Germline lookup yields CDR1 MDHEN and CDR2 SYDVKM. This CDR3 comprises 13 residues. The DNA for the CDR3 is TGTGCCATCCTCCAGGGGCGCGGGGCTGAGCAGTTCTTC. It specifies CAILQGRGAEQFF.

The rearrangement links TRBV30 to TRBJ2-3; no definite D call. CDR3 length: 12 residues. Germline V lookup: CDR1 GTSNPN, CDR2 SVGIG (reference sequence). V lost 0 bases and J 5 bases, leaving 6 bases between the germline ends. CDR3 sequence reads: CAWSVGRDTQYF. The CDR3 DNA reads as TGTGCCTGGAGTGTAGGGCGAGATACGCAGTATTTT. Full variable domain (missing parts from reference TRBV30 and TRBJ2-3): SQTIHQWPATLVQPVGSPLSLECTVEGTSNPNLYWYRQAAGRGLQLLFYSVGIGQISSEVPQNLSASRPQDRQFILSSKKLLLSDSGFYLCAWSVGRDTQYFGPGTRLTVL.